This T cell receptor beta chain was identified in a study of shared clonotypes between healthy human individuals. TCRdb keeps only in-frame clones here, not all; method: immunoSEQ multiplex PCR. The table lists about 1,900,000 clones, less than 95% of them singletons. The naive CD8 subset, CD45RO-negative cells positively selected for CCR7, excluded terminally differentiated effector memory CD45RA+ cells. This clone was recorded a few times. This CDR3 region has 11 residues. V was pared by 6 bases and J by 9 bases, with 4 bases of the junction left unmatched. Germline CDR1 and CDR2: SNHLY and FYNNEI. The TCR was taken from a man aged 18 to 30 in good health. J is TRBJ1-1 and V is TRBV2, with 7 bases that match TRBD1. Sequencing used naive CD8+ T cells sorted from blood. The DNA of the CDR3 is TGTGCCAGCAGAGGGACAGCACAAGCTTTCTTT. It encodes CASRGTAQAFF.